Ten or more counts support the clone carrying this T cell receptor beta chain. What it binds is unknown. These data are taken from a study of blood T cells in healthy people across ages. Study overall: Per two T cells, template switching captured roughly one barcoded beta molecule. Study-level results: Investigators viewed diversity estimates from one million T cells as underestimates, the study reported. The unsorted PBMCs prevented any conclusive comparison of naive versus antigen-experienced cells.

A J-beta primer mix and a sample-barcoded 5' primer were used in a second PCR of roughly 6 to 11 cycles. TCRdb redid the calling of the 5' RACE reads with MiXCR, one entry per CDR3 protein. The sample holds under 850,000 distinct CDR3 sequences; under 40% are singletons and the top ten take roughly 13%. CDR3 length: 13 residues. The V end was cut by 6 bases, the J end by 2 bases, with 12 bases between. The V gene's germline CDR1 is DFQATT and CDR2 SNEGSKA (reference sequence). Total RNA was isolated from each sample in quantities of at least 6 micrograms. The receptor's source is a man between 18 and 35 years old in good health. The gene calls are TRBV20-1 and TRBJ2-3; D uncertain. Sequencing was done on a sample of blood. The CDR3 reads CSAPSGLTDTQYF. CDR3 sequence (DNA): TGCAGTGCCCCCTCGGGCCTCACAGATACGCAGTATTTT.